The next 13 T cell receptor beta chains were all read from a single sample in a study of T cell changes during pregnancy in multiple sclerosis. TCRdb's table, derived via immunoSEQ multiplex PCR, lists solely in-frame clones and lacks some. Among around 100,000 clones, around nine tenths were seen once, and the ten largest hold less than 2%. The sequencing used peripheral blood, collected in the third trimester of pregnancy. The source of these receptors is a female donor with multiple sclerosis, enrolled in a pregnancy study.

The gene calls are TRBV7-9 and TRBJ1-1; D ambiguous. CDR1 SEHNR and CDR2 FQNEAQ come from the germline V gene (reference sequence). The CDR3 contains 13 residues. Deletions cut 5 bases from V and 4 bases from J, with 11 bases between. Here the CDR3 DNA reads TGTGCCAGCAGCCTCAGTTATACCACTGAAGCTTTCTTT. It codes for CASSLSYTTEAFF.

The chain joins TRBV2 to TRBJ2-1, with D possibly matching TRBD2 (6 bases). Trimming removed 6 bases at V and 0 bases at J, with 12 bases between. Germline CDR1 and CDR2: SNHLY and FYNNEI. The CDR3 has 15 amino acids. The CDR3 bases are TGTGCCAGCAGGACAGCGGGCACCTCCTACAATGAGCAGTTCTTC. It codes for CASRTAGTSYNEQFF. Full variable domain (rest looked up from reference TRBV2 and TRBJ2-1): EPEVTQTPSHQVTQMGQEVILRCVPISNHLYFYWYRQILGQKVEFLVSFYNNEISEKSEIFDDQFSVERPDGSNFTLKIRSTKLEDSAMYFCASRTAGTSYNEQFFGPGTRLTVL.

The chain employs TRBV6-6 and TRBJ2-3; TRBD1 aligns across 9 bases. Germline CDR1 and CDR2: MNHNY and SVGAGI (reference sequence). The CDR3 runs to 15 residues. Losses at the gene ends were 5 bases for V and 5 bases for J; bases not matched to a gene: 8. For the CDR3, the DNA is TGTGCCAGCAGTACAAGGACAGGGGAGGAAGATACGCAGTATTTT. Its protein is CASSTRTGEEDTQYF.

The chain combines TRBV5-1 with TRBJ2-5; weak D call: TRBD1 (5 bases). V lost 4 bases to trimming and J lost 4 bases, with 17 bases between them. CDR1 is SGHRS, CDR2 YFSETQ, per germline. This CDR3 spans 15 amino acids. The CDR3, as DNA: TGCGCCAGCAGCCCGCTTGGCTACACAGGAGAGACCCAGTACTTC. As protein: CASSPLGYTGETQYF. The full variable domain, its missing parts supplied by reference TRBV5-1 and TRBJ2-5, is KAGVTQTPRYLIKTRGQQVTLSCSPISGHRSVSWYQQTPGQGLQFLFEYFSETQRNKGNFPGRFSGRQFSNSRSEMNVSTLELGDSALYLCASSPLGYTGETQYFGPGTRLLVL.

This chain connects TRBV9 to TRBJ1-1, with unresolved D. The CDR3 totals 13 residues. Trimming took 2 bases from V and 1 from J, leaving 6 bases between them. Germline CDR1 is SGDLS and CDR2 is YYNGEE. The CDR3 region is CASSVAENTEAFF. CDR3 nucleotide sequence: TGTGCCAGCAGCGTTGCGGAGAACACTGAAGCTTTCTTT.

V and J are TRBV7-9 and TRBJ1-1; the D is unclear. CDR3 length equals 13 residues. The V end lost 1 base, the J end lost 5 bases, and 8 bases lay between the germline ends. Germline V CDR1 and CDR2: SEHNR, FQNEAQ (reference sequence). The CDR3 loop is CASSLVPRTEAFF. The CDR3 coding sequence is TGTGCCAGCAGCTTAGTTCCGAGGACTGAAGCTTTCTTT.

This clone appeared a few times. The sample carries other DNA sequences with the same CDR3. For the CDR3, the DNA is TGTGCCTGGAGTACCGGGGTCCAGCCCCAGCATTTT. Translating it yields CAWSTGVQPQHF. This chain connects TRBV30 to TRBJ1-5; unclear D gene. The CDR3 contains 12 residues. V lost 2 bases, J lost 7 bases, and 9 bases lay in between. Germline-derived CDR1 and CDR2 are GTSNPN and SVGIG (reference sequence).

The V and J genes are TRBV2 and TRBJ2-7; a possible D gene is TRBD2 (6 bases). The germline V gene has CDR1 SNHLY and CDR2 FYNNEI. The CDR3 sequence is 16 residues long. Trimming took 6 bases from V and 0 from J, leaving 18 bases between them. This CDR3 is CASSGRGGGYSYEQYF. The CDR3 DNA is TGTGCCAGCAGCGGAAGGGGAGGCGGTTACTCCTACGAGCAGTACTTC.

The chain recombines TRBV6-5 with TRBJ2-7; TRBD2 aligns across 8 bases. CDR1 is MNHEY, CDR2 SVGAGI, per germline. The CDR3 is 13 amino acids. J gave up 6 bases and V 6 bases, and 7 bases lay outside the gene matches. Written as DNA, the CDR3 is TGTGCCAGCAGCCGCCGGGAGGGGTCCGAGCAGTACTTC. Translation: CASSRREGSEQYF.

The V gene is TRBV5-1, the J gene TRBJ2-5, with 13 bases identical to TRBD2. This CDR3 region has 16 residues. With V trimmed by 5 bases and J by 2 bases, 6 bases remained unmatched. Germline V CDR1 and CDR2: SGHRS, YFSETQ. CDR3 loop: CASSRGLAGEQETQYF. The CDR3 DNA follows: TGCGCCAGCAGTCGAGGACTAGCGGGGGAACAAGAGACCCAGTACTTC.

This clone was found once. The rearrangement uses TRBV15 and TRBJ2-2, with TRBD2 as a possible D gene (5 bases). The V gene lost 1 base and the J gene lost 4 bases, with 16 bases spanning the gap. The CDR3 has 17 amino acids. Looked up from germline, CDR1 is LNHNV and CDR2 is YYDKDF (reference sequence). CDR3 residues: CATSRVSEGRFTGELFF. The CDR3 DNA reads TGTGCCACCAGCAGAGTTTCCGAGGGCCGGTTCACCGGGGAGCTGTTTTTT.

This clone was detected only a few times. CDR3 nucleotide sequence: TGTGCCAGCAGCTTGGAACTAGCGGGAGGACCCTCCTACAATGAGCAGTTCTTC. Translating gives CASSLELAGGPSYNEQFF. The chain couples TRBV5-4 to TRBJ2-1; 12 bases line up with TRBD2. The V gene's germline CDR1 is SGHNT and CDR2 YYREEE (reference sequence). Trimming removed 0 bases from V and 0 bases from J; junction bases left unmatched: 4. The CDR3 length is 18 residues.

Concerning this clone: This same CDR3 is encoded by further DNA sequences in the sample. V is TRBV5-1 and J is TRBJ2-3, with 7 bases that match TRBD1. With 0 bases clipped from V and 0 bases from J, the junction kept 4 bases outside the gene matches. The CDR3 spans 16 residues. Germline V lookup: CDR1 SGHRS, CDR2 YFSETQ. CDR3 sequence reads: CASSLEGRGSTDTQYF. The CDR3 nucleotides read TGCGCCAGCAGCTTGGAGGGCAGGGGGAGCACAGATACGCAGTATTTT.